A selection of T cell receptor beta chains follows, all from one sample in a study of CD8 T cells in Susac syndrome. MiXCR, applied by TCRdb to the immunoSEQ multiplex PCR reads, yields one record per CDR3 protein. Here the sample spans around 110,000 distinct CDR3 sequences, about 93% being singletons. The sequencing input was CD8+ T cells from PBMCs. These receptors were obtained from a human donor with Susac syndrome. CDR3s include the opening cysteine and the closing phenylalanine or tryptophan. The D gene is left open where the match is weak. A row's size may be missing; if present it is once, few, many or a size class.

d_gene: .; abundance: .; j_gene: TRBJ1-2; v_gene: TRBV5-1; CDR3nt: TGCGCCAGCAGCTCAAGTCCATCAGACTATGGCTACACCTTC; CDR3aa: CASSSSPSDYGYTF
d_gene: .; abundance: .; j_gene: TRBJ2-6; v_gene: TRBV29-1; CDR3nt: TGCAGCGTTGCGTTAACCGGGGCCAACGTCCTGACTTTC; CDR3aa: CSVALTGANVLTF
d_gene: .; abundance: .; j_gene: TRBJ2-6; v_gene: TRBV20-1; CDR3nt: TGCAGTGCTAGACCCCGGGACACCCGCTCTGGGGCCAACGTCCTGACTTTC; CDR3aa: CSARPRDTRSGANVLTF
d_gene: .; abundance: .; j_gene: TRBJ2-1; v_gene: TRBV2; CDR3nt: TGTGCCATCCAATTGGGGGATGAGCAGTTCTTC; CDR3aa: CAIQLGDEQFF
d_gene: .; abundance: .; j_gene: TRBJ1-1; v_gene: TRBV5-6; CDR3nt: TGTGCCAGCAGCTTGGTAAGGGGTGGTGAAGCTTTCTTT; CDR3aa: CASSLVRGGEAFF
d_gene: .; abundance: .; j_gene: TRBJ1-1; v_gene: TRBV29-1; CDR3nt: TGCAGCGTTGAGATCGGAGATGAAGCTTTCTTT; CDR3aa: CSVEIGDEAFF
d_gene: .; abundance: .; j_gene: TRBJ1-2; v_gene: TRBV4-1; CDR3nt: TGCGCCAGCAGCCAACAAGGAGTCCACTATGGCTACACCTTC; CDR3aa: CASSQQGVHYGYTF
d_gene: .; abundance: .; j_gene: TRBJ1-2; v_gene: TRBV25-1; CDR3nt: TGTGCCAGCCGCTGGCAGAATAACTATGGCTACACCTTC; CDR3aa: CASRWQNNYGYTF
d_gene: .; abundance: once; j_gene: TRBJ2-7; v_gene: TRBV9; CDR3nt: TGTGCCAGCAGCGTAGGGGGACTCCCCTCCTACGAGCAGTACTTC; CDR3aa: CASSVGGLPSYEQYF
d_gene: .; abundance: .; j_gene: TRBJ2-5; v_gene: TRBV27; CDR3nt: TGTGCCAGCACCACGTCCGCGGCGGAAGAGACCCAGTACTTC; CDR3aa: CASTTSAAEETQYF
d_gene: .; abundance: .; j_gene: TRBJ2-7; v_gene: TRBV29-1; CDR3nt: TGCAGCGTCCAGGGGTTGGCCTACGAGCAGTACTTC; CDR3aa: CSVQGLAYEQYF
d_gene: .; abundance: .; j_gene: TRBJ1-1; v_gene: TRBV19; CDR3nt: TGTGCCAGTAGCGAAGGACAGATGAACACTGAAGCTTTCTTT; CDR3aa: CASSEGQMNTEAFF
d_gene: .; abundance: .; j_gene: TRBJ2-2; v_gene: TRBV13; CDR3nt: TGTGCCAGCAGCCATATTGTCCCCCGGGGTACGAACACCGGGGAGCTGTTTTTT; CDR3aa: CASSHIVPRGTNTGELFF
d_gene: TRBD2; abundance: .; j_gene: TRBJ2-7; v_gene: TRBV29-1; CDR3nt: TGCAGCGTTGAAGATCACGGGGGGATGCCAGACGAGCAGTACTTC; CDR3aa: CSVEDHGGMPDEQYF
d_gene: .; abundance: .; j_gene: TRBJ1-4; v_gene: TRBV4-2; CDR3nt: TGTGCCAGCAGCCCCACACGGGGGTCAAATGAAAAACTGTTTTTT; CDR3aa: CASSPTRGSNEKLFF
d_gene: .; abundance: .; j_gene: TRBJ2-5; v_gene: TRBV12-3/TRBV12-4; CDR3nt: TGTGCCAGCAGTCCATGGGACTCGAACCAAGAGACCCAGTACTTC; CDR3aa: CASSPWDSNQETQYF
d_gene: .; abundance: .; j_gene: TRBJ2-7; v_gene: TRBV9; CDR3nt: TGTGCCAGCAGCGTAGGATCAACGGCCGAGGAGCAGTACTTC; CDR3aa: CASSVGSTAEEQYF
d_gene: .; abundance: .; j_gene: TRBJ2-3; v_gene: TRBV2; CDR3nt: TGTGCCAGCAGTGAAGGGACTCTTGATACGCAGTATTTT; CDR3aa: CASSEGTLDTQYF
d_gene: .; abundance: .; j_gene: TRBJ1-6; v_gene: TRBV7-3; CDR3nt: TGTGCCAGCAGCTTAGTAGGGGAATCACCCCTCCACTTT; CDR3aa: CASSLVGESPLHF